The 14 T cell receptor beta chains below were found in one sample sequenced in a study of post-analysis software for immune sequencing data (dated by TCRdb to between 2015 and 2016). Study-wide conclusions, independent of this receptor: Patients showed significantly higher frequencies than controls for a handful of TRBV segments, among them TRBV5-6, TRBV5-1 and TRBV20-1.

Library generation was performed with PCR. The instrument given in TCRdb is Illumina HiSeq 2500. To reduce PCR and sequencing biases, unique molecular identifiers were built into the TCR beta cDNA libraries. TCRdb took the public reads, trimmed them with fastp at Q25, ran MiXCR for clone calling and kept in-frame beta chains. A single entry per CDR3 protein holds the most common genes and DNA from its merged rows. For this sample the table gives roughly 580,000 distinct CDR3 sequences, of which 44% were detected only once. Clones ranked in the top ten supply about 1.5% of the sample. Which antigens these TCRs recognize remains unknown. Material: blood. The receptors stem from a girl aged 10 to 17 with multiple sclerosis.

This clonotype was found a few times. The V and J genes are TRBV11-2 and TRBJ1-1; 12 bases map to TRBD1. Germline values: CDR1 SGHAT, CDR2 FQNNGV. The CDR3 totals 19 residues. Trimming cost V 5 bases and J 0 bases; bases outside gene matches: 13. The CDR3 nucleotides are TGTGCCAGCAGCCGGGAGGGACAGGGGGCGCTTTTGTTGAACACTGAAGCTTTCTTT. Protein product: CASSREGQGALLLNTEAFF.

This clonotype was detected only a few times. The CDR3 sequence is CASSPAGLFSYNEQFF. CDR3 coding DNA: TGTGCCAGCAGTCCCGCGGGGCTTTTCTCCTACAATGAGCAGTTCTTC. The chain recombines TRBV12-3 or TRBV12-4 with TRBJ2-1; tentatively, D is TRBD2 (6 bases). CDR3 size: 16 residues. The V gene lost 5 bases and the J gene lost 0 bases, with 14 bases spanning the gap.

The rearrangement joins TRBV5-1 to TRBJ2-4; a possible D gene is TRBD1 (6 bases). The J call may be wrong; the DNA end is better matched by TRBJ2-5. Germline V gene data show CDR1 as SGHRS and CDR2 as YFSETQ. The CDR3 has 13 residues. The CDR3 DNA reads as TGCGCCAGCAAACTAAGAGGACAGCCGACCCAGTACTTC. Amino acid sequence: CASKLRGQPTQYF.

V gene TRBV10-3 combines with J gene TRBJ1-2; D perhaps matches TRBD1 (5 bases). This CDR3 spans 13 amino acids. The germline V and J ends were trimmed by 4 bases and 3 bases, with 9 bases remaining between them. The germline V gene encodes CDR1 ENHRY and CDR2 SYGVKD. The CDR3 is CAISGGNHYGYTF. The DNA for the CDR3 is TGTGCCATCAGTGGGGGGAATCACTATGGCTACACCTTC.

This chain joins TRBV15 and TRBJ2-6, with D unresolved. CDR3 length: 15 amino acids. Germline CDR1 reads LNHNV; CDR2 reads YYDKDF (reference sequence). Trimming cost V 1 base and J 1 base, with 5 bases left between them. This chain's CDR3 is CATSRGPSGANVLTF. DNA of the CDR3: TGTGCCACCAGCAGAGGACCTTCTGGGGCCAACGTCCTGACTTTC.

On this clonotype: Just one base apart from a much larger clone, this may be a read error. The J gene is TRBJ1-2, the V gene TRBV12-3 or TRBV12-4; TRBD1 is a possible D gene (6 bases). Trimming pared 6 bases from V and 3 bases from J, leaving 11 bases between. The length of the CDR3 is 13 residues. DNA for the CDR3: TGTGCCAGCAGGTTATCAGGGGACTATGGCTACACCTTC. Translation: CASRLSGDYGYTF.

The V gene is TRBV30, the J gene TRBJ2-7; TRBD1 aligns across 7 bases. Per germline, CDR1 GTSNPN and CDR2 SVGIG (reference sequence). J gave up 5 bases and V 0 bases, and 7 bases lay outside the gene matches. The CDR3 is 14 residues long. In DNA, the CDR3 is TGTGCCTGGAGTGTAGCCCCCGGACAGGACGAGCAGTACTTC. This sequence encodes CAWSVAPGQDEQYF.

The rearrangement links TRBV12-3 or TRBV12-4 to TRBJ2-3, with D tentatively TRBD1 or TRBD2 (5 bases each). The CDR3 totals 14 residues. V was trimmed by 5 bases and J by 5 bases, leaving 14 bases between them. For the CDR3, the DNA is TGTGCCAGCAGTCCCGAAGGGACCTTAGATACGCAGTATTTT. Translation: CASSPEGTLDTQYF.

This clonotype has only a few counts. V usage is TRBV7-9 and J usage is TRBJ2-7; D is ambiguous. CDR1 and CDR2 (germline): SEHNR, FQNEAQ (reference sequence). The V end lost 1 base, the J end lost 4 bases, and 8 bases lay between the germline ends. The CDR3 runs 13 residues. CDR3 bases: TGTGCCAGCAGCTTAGAGGCAAGATACGAGCAGTACTTC. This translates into CASSLEARYEQYF.

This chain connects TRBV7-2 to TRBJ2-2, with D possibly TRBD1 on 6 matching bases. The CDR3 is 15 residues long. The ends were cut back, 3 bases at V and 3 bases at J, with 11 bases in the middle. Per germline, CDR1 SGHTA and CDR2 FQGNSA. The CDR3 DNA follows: TGTGCCAGCAGCTTCTGGGCAGGGGACACCGGGGAGCTGTTTTTT. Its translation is CASSFWAGDTGELFF.

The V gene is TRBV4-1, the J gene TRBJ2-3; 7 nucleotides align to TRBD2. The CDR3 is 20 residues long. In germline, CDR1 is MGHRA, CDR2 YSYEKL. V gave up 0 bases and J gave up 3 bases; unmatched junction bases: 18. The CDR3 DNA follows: TGCGCCAGCAGCCAAGATCTCGGGGGGTTGCGGCGGGGTTCGACAGATACGCAGTATTTT. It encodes CASSQDLGGLRRGSTDTQYF.

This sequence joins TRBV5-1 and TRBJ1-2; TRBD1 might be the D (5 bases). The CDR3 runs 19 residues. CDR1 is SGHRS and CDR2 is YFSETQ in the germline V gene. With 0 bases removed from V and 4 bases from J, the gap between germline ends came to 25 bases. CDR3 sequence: CASSLDGETPLLGVYGYTF. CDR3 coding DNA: TGCGCCAGCAGCTTGGATGGGGAGACCCCGCTCTTGGGGGTCTATGGCTACACCTTC.

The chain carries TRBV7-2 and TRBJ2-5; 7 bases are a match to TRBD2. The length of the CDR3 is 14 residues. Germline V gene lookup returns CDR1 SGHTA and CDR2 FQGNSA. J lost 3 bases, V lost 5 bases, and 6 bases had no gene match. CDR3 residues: CASSPRAGKETQYF. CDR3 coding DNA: TGTGCCAGCAGCCCTCGAGCGGGGAAAGAGACCCAGTACTTC. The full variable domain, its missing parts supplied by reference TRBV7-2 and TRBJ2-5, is GAGVSQSPSNKVTEKGKDVELRCDPISGHTALYWYRQSLGQGLEFLIYFQGNSAPDKSGLPSDRFSAERTGGSVSTLTIQRTQQEDSAVYLCASSPRAGKETQYFGPGTRLLVL.

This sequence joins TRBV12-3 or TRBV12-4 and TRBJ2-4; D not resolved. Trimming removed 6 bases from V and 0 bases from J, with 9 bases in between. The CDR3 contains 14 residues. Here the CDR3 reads CASSPTLAKNIQYF. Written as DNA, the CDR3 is TGTGCCAGCAGCCCGACATTAGCCAAAAACATTCAGTACTTC.